These 8 T cell receptor beta chains were sequenced from one sample in a study of cytomegalovirus exposure and HLA in healthy donors. Clones were read by immunoSEQ multiplex PCR, and TCRdb kept only the in-frame ones, dropping some. The sample yields roughly 130,000 clones, 85% to 90% seen once. Specimen: PBMCs. These receptors originate from a young man in good health and CMV-seronegative.

This clone was observed once. The genes are TRBV7-3 and TRBJ2-1, with TRBD2 matching over 8 bases. Germline V gives CDR1 SGHTA, CDR2 FQGTGA. The CDR3 runs to 15 residues. Unmatched junction bases numbered 11, after V lost 5 bases and J lost 8 bases. CDR3 region: CASSSTGTSGDEQFF. As DNA, the CDR3 is TGTGCCAGCAGCAGCACCGGGACTAGTGGCGATGAGCAGTTCTTC.

The chain combines TRBV19 with TRBJ2-3, with TRBD1 identical over 8 bases. Germline-derived CDR1 and CDR2 are LNHDA and SQIVND (reference sequence). CDR3 length equals 14 residues. Unmatched junction bases numbered 3, after V lost 5 bases and J lost 2 bases. CDR3 in amino acids: CASSLQGDTDTQYF. The CDR3 region has the DNA TGTGCCAGTAGTCTACAGGGGGACACAGATACGCAGTATTTT.

A single count supports this clone. The chain links TRBV7-9 to TRBJ2-7; 8 bases are shared with TRBD1. Germline V CDR1 and CDR2: SEHNR, FQNEAQ (reference sequence). This CDR3 is 16 amino acids long. J was trimmed by 2 bases and V by 4 bases; bases with no gene match: 10. CDR3 nucleotide sequence: TGTGCCAGCAGCTCATTCCCCCGGGACAGGACCTACGAGCAGTACTTC. Protein sequence: CASSSFPRDRTYEQYF.

This rearrangement joins TRBV18 to TRBJ2-5; 8 bases line up with TRBD1. The length of the CDR3 is 16 residues. V shed 6 bases and J 5 bases; nucleotides not matched to a gene: 14. The germline gives CDR1 KGHSH, CDR2 LQKENI. DNA for the CDR3: TGTGCCAGCTCTGGACAGGGAGGCGTGTTTGTCGAGACCCAGTACTTC. It yields the protein CASSGQGGVFVETQYF.

The V and J genes are TRBV5-6 and TRBJ1-1; 11 bases agree with TRBD1. CDR3 length: 15 residues. J gave up 8 bases and V 4 bases, and 10 bases lay outside the gene matches. CDR1 is SGHDT and CDR2 is YYEEEE in the germline V gene. CDR3 sequence reads: CASSALDRGRVEAFF. CDR3 nucleotide sequence: TGTGCCAGCAGCGCCCTGGACAGGGGGCGAGTGGAAGCTTTCTTT.

The rearrangement joins TRBV18 to TRBJ2-5; D gene unclear. Germline-derived CDR1 and CDR2 are KGHSH and LQKENI. CDR3 length equals 13 residues. Trimming pared 1 base from V and 4 bases from J, leaving 7 bases between. CDR3 sequence: CASSPRATETQYF. DNA for the CDR3: TGTGCCAGCTCACCACGGGCGACAGAGACCCAGTACTTC. Full variable domain (rest looked up from reference TRBV18 and TRBJ2-5): NAGVMQNPRHLVRRRGQEARLRCSPMKGHSHVYWYRQLPEEGLKFMVYLQKENIIDESGMPKERFSAEFPKEGPSILRIQQVVRGDSAAYFCASSPRATETQYFGPGTRLLVL.

V is TRBV11-3 and J is TRBJ1-4; 7 bases map to TRBD1. The trim removed 1 base at V and 5 bases at J, leaving 13 bases unmatched. The V gene's germline CDR1 is SGHNT and CDR2 YENEEA. This CDR3 has 18 residues. The CDR3 nucleotides are TGTGCCAGCAGCTTAGCCCGTTCGACAGGGCCAAGAAATGAAAAACTGTTTTTT. This codes for CASSLARSTGPRNEKLFF.

This rearrangement joins TRBV7-2 to TRBJ1-2; 9 bases are a match to TRBD1. Germline V gives CDR1 SGHTA, CDR2 FQGNSA. This CDR3 is built from 15 residues. V was pared by 1 base and J by 7 bases, with 7 bases of the junction left unmatched. The CDR3 DNA reads TGTGCCAGCAGCTTAGTCCCCACAGGGGGCTTTGGCTACACCTTC. Translating gives CASSLVPTGGFGYTF.